Detailed here is one TCR beta chain. The entry originates in a study of blood T cell repertoires in COVID-19. In the authors' workflow: Estimated nucleated cell counts came from reference gene primer amplification. Produced via immunoSEQ multiplex PCR; TCRdb's table is partial and in-frame only. V, J and clone size are taken as reported in that table, and D and trimming were inferred from the DNA itself. In the table there are 68,000 or so clones, around 90% of which are singletons. The Seattle patients, enrolled during active infection, were followed longitudinally. The source of this sequence is a man aged 50 or older with COVID-19, enrolled during active disease. The sequenced sample was peripheral blood.

The CDR3 spells CASSLDWRGGTNYGYTF. The CDR3 nucleotides are TGTGCCAGCAGCTTAGATTGGAGGGGAGGGACTAACTATGGCTACACCTTC. This sequence joins TRBV7-8 and TRBJ1-2; tentatively, D is TRBD1 (5 bases). The germline V gene has CDR1 SGHVS and CDR2 FQNEAQ. The CDR3 is 17 amino acids. Trimming removed 1 base at V and 0 bases at J, with 15 bases between.